These 2 T cell receptor beta chains were all obtained from the same sample, sequenced in a study of identical twins. One entry per CDR3 protein, called by TCRdb with MiXCR from the 5' RACE reads. The sample holds 250,000 to 350,000 distinct CDR3 sequences, around 9.7% seen once. Another study also made use of these data, one on yellow fever vaccine responses in identical twins.

Sequencing was carried out using CD8+ T cells sorted from blood. The receptors come from a young woman in good health.

This clonotype was seen ten or more times. The chain combines TRBV28 with TRBJ2-7, with TRBD2 matching over 7 bases. CDR1 MDHEN and CDR2 SYDVKM come from the germline V gene. V dropped 4 bases and J dropped 3; count of bases not matched to a gene: 9. The CDR3 consists of 15 residues. DNA for the CDR3: TGTGCCAGCAGTTGGGAGATGGGGGGGATCTACGAGCAGTACTTC. Translated: CASSWEMGGIYEQYF.

This clonotype has a single count. The chain has TRBV10-1 and TRBJ2-1, with D perhaps matching TRBD2 (6 bases). Between the trimmed V and J ends, which lost 7 bases and 0 bases, there was a span of 10 bases. This CDR3 comprises 14 residues. Germline values: CDR1 WNHNN, CDR2 SYGVQD (reference sequence). DNA of the CDR3: TGCGCCAGCACCCCGGGACTCTCCTACAATGAGCAGTTCTTC. Amino acids: CASTPGLSYNEQFF.